This entry lists 9 T cell receptor beta chains sequenced from one sample in a study of neurological immune-mediated disorders. In TCRdb, the 5' RACE reads were re-called with MiXCR into one record per CDR3 protein. The table lists 65,000 to 85,000 distinct CDR3 sequences, 2.5% to 4% of them singletons, with around 5.2% in the top ten. Sequencing input: PBMCs. The receptors derive from a woman aged 50 to 65 with multiple sclerosis.

In its sample, this clonotype was seen a few times. A much larger clone lies one base from this, so it may be a read error. The chain has TRBV12-3 or TRBV12-4 and TRBJ2-1; D is tentatively TRBD1 or TRBD2 (7 bases each). This CDR3 has 15 residues. V dropped 10 bases and J dropped 10 bases, with 26 bases sitting between them. CDR3 in amino acids: CATGHDRAPGGEQFF. The CDR3 nucleotides are TGTGCCACAGGCCACGACAGGGCGCCCGGGGGGGAGCAGTTCTTC.

This clonotype was seen repeatedly, ten times or more. The gene calls are TRBV3-1 and TRBJ1-4; no definite D call. From germline, CDR1 is LGHDT and CDR2 YNNKEL (reference sequence). Trimming shortened V by 3 bases and J by 0 bases, and 5 bases separated the two germline ends. CDR3 size: 14 residues. The CDR3 sequence: CASSQSATNEKLFF. Here the CDR3 DNA reads TGTGCCAGCAGCCAGAGTGCAACTAATGAAAAACTGTTTTTT.

This clonotype was observed at least ten times. J is TRBJ2-2 and V is TRBV7-2; 11 positions agree with TRBD2. The ends lost 3 bases at V and 7 bases at J; junction bases unmatched: 7. The germline V gene has CDR1 SGHTA and CDR2 FQGNSA. CDR3 length: 16 residues. The CDR3 region has the DNA TGTGCCAGCAGCTTGGATAGCGGGAGGGCTTTCGGGGAGCTGTTTTTT. Its translation is CASSLDSGRAFGELFF. Full variable domain (outside the CDR3, taken from reference TRBV7-2 and TRBJ2-2): GAGVSQSPSNKVTEKGKDVELRCDPISGHTALYWYRQSLGQGLEFLIYFQGNSAPDKSGLPSDRFSAERTGGSVSTLTIQRTQQEDSAVYLCASSLDSGRAFGELFFGEGSRLTVL.

This clonotype was seen more than once but under ten times. This sequence joins TRBV20-1 and TRBJ2-5; D is ambiguous. The V gene's germline CDR1 is DFQATT and CDR2 SNEGSKA (reference sequence). The length of the CDR3 is 12 residues. The ends were cut back, 5 bases at V and 6 bases at J, with 13 bases in the middle. This CDR3 is CSAEQGSQTQYF. The DNA of the CDR3 is TGCAGTGCTGAGCAAGGGTCGCAGACCCAGTACTTC.

This clonotype has at least ten counts. The J gene is TRBJ2-3, the V gene TRBV6-6, with a tentative D call TRBD1 (5 bases). The CDR3 has 15 residues. Between the trimmed V and J ends, which lost 4 bases and 2 bases, there was a span of 13 bases. The germline V gene encodes CDR1 MNHNY and CDR2 SVGAGI (reference sequence). Written as DNA, the CDR3 is TGTGCCAGCAGTTTACTCAGGACATACACAGATACGCAGTATTTT. It codes for CASSLLRTYTDTQYF.

This clonotype has at least ten counts. This chain joins TRBV29-1 and TRBJ2-7; D gene unclear. This CDR3 region has 11 residues. Germline CDR1 SQVTM, CDR2 ANQGSEA. V was trimmed by 5 bases and J by 4 bases, leaving 9 bases between them. The CDR3 DNA follows: TGCAGCGTTATCGGGTTTTACGAGCAGTACTTC. The encoded protein is CSVIGFYEQYF.

This clonotype occurred many times. The genes are TRBV12-3 or TRBV12-4 and TRBJ2-5; D is unresolved. CDR3 length: 12 residues. V shed 3 bases and J shed 9 bases, with 11 bases lying between them. The CDR3, as DNA: TGTGCCAGCAGTTTTTTGGCAAAGGCCCAGTACTTC. Its protein product is CASSFLAKAQYF.

In this sample, this clonotype turned up many times. V and J are TRBV20-1 and TRBJ1-4; tentatively, D is TRBD1 (6 bases). V lost 2 bases and J lost 3, with 10 bases in between. The CDR3 is made up of 14 amino acids. Per the germline V gene, CDR1 is DFQATT and CDR2 is SNEGSKA (reference sequence). Here the CDR3 reads CSARPGQANEKLFF. As DNA, the CDR3 is TGCAGTGCTAGACCGGGACAAGCTAATGAAAAACTGTTTTTT.

This clonotype was seen ten or more times. The chain uses TRBV11-2 and TRBJ2-2, with no clear D. V was trimmed by 1 base and J by 1 base, leaving 7 bases between them. CDR1 and CDR2 (germline): SGHAT, FQNNGV. The CDR3 length is 15 residues. CDR3 bases: TGTGCCAGCAGCTTAGGACTTGTGAACACCGGGGAGCTGTTTTTT. Translated, it gives CASSLGLVNTGELFF.